This TCR beta chain is from a study of spatial heterogeneity in lung cancer. Study overall: Donation came from 70 or so patients with untreated early-stage non-small cell lung cancer. The study's findings and limits: Blood carried ubiquitous expanded tumor TCRs more at resection than follow-up.

Time point defined: blood at routine non-recurrence follow-up after resection. The sequenced material consisted of unsorted whole RNA from tumor, nontumor lung or frozen PBMC. At least ten counts were recorded for this clonotype. Its antigen is currently unknown. A single record per CDR3 protein comes from TCRdb applying MiXCR to the 5' RACE reads. The sample lists around 47,000 distinct CDR3 sequences, roughly 7.4% occurring once. The ends were cut back, 7 bases at V and 0 bases at J, with 10 bases in the middle. There are 15 residues in the CDR3. Germline-derived CDR1 and CDR2 are SGHTA and FQGTGA. The chain carries TRBV7-3 and TRBJ2-6; D perhaps matches TRBD1 (6 bases). The sample was PBMCs, taken at follow-up. This receptor was obtained from a female donor with early-stage non-small cell lung cancer. Here the CDR3 reads CASKGQSSGANVLTF. The CDR3 DNA reads as TGTGCCAGCAAAGGACAGAGCTCTGGGGCCAACGTCCTGACTTTC.